The next 4 T cell receptor beta chains were all read from a single sample in a study of T cell changes during pregnancy in multiple sclerosis. The table came from immunoSEQ multiplex PCR; TCRdb's copy has only in-frame clones and leaves some out. The repertoire holds about 31,000 clones, with 90% as singletons. The sample consisted of CD8+ T cells from peripheral blood mononuclear cells, taken in the second trimester of pregnancy. These receptors originate from a female donor with multiple sclerosis, enrolled in a pregnancy study.

The V and J genes are TRBV7-2 and TRBJ1-2; TRBD1 is a possible D gene (5 bases). The CDR3 has 14 amino acids. V was shortened by 5 bases and J by 1 base, with 11 bases between the two germline ends. Germline loops: CDR1 SGHTA, CDR2 FQGNSA. CDR3 nucleotide sequence: TGTGCCAGCAGCGTAAACAGGCTTAACTATGGCTACACCTTC. It yields the protein CASSVNRLNYGYTF. The whole variable domain, remainder taken from reference TRBV7-2 and TRBJ1-2, is GAGVSQSPSNKVTEKGKDVELRCDPISGHTALYWYRQSLGQGLEFLIYFQGNSAPDKSGLPSDRFSAERTGGSVSTLTIQRTQQEDSAVYLCASSVNRLNYGYTFGSGTRLTVV.

The chain links TRBV7-2 to TRBJ2-5; maybe TRBD1 (6 bases). Trimming removed 5 bases from V and 5 bases from J, with 15 bases in between. The CDR3 loop spans 14 amino acids. The germline V gene encodes CDR1 SGHTA and CDR2 FQGNSA. CDR3 region: CASSHRVVGETQYF. The CDR3 DNA reads TGTGCCAGCAGCCACAGGGTTGTTGGGGAGACCCAGTACTTC.

The chain has TRBV5-4 and TRBJ2-1; 12 bases match TRBD2. The V segment lost 5 bases and the J segment 8 bases; nucleotides outside the gene matches: 5. The CDR3 runs 14 residues. Germline V gene data show CDR1 as SGHNT and CDR2 as YYREEE (reference sequence). For the CDR3, the DNA is TGTGCCAGCAGAGGGACTAGCGGGCTCGATGAGCAGTTCTTC. It codes for CASRGTSGLDEQFF.

The V and J genes are TRBV30 and TRBJ1-2; unclear D gene. Trimming left V 3 bases short and J 6 bases short, with 8 bases between. Germline CDR1 GTSNPN, CDR2 SVGIG (reference sequence). The CDR3 has 11 residues. CDR3 DNA: TGTGCCTGGAGCGGGTGGGATGGCTACACCTTC. Translated: CAWSGWDGYTF.